What follows are 22 T cell receptor beta chains derived from one specimen sequenced in a study of technical replicates of blood from a few donors. Sequencing used immunoSEQ multiplex PCR; TCRdb keeps in-frame clones, though not all of them. The table includes roughly 100,000 clones, 95% detected once. The sample taken for sequencing was T cells isolated from PBMCs. These receptors all stem from a human donor in good health.

The V and J genes are TRBV27 and TRBJ2-7, with a weak D call TRBD2 (6 bases). In germline, CDR1 is MNHEY, CDR2 SMNVEV (reference sequence). The CDR3 has 14 residues. V was shortened by 0 bases and J by 2 bases, with 8 bases between the two germline ends. The CDR3, as DNA: TGTGCCAGCAGTTTATCCGGGAGTGCCTACGAGCAGTACTTC. This translates into CASSLSGSAYEQYF.

The chain couples TRBV6-5 to TRBJ2-7; no clear D. V lost 4 bases to trimming and J lost 10 bases, with 14 bases between them. Germline V gives CDR1 MNHEY, CDR2 SVGAGI. The CDR3 loop spans 12 amino acids. The CDR3 loop is CASSSPSSRQYF. CDR3 coding DNA: TGTGCCAGCAGTTCCCCGAGCTCGCGCCAGTACTTC.

This clone was seen only once. J is TRBJ1-1 and V is TRBV23-1, with 10 positions matching TRBD1. TRBV23-1 is annotated as an ORF whose role is uncertain. The trim removed 0 bases at V and 3 bases at J, leaving 4 bases unmatched. This CDR3 has 16 amino acids. In nucleotides, the CDR3 is TGCGCCAGCAGTCAATCAAGGGACAGGGGATACACTGAAGCTTTCTTT. The encoded protein is CASSQSRDRGYTEAFF.

The J gene is TRBJ1-4, the V gene TRBV9, with a tentative D call TRBD1 (6 bases). The V and J ends lost 1 base and 5 bases respectively, with 12 bases between them. The CDR3 spans 15 residues. CDR1 is SGDLS and CDR2 is YYNGEE in the germline V gene. In nucleotides, the CDR3 is TGTGCCAGCAGCGTACTACAGGGATTGAATGAAAAACTGTTTTTT. Its protein product is CASSVLQGLNEKLFF.

The chain employs TRBV14 and TRBJ2-7; D is unclear. V was cut by 0 bases and J by 5 bases, with 8 bases left in between. Germline V gives CDR1 SGHDN, CDR2 FVKESK. The CDR3 is made up of 13 amino acids. The CDR3 loop reads CASSQDGADEQYF. The CDR3 coding sequence is TGTGCCAGCAGCCAAGATGGAGCAGACGAGCAGTACTTC.

The J gene is TRBJ1-3, the V gene TRBV6-5; D unclear. The CDR3 totals 15 residues. V was cut by 4 bases and J by 6 bases, with 16 bases left in between. Germline CDR1 MNHEY, CDR2 SVGAGI. CDR3 residues: CASSSQPRPPNTIYF. For the CDR3, the DNA is TGTGCCAGCAGTTCGCAGCCCAGGCCGCCAAACACCATATATTTT.

The rearrangement links TRBV28 to TRBJ1-2; D uncertain. Germline V gene data show CDR1 as MDHEN and CDR2 as SYDVKM. Trimming shortened V by 5 bases and J by 4 bases, and 14 bases separated the two germline ends. The CDR3 has 14 residues. The CDR3 sequence: CASSLDSGVYGYTF. The CDR3 DNA reads as TGTGCCAGCAGTCTTGACTCCGGGGTCTATGGCTACACCTTC.

The chain links TRBV7-2 to TRBJ1-2, with D hard to call. V dropped 3 bases and J dropped 0 bases, with 11 bases sitting between them. Germline V gives CDR1 SGHTA, CDR2 FQGNSA. This CDR3 region has 15 residues. The CDR3 nucleotides read TGTGCCAGCAGCTTGCGACTGGGAGCTAACTATGGCTACACCTTC. Translating it yields CASSLRLGANYGYTF.

The chain carries TRBV5-4 and TRBJ2-7; 8 nucleotides line up with TRBD2. The CDR3 loop spans 16 amino acids. The germline CDR1 and CDR2 sequences are SGHNT and YYREEE (reference sequence). The trim removed 4 bases at V and 2 bases at J, leaving 11 bases unmatched. The CDR3 reads CASSHPLAANPYEQYF. The CDR3 coding sequence is TGTGCCAGCAGCCACCCACTAGCGGCAAATCCCTACGAGCAGTACTTC.

J is TRBJ2-7 and V is TRBV13; D possibly corresponds to TRBD2 (5 bases). Germline loops: CDR1 PRHDT, CDR2 FYEKMQ (reference sequence). Trimming removed 1 base from V and 0 bases from J, with 13 bases in between. The CDR3 consists of 16 residues. The CDR3 DNA reads as TGTGCCAGCAGCTTAGCCCTCGGAGGAGGCTCCTACGAGCAGTACTTC. This encodes CASSLALGGGSYEQYF. Filled out from reference TRBV13 and TRBJ2-7, the complete variable domain reads AAGVIQSPRHLIKEKRETATLKCYPIPRHDTVYWYQQGPGQDPQFLISFYEKMQSDKGSIPDRFSAQQFSDYHSELNMSSLELGDSALYFCASSLALGGGSYEQYFGPGTRLTVT.

The V and J genes are TRBV27 and TRBJ1-1, with 10 positions matching TRBD1. After removal of 8 bases from V and 3 bases from J, the junction contained 12 bases not matched to a gene. The CDR3 is 16 amino acids. CDR1 and CDR2 (germline): MNHEY, SMNVEV (reference sequence). The CDR3 here is CASGFPGQGRDTEAFF. The CDR3 nucleotides are TGTGCCAGCGGGTTTCCGGGACAGGGGAGGGACACTGAAGCTTTCTTT.

This clone was seen a few times. The genes are TRBV28 and TRBJ2-7; 7 nucleotides line up with TRBD1. The CDR3 loop spans 13 amino acids. Germline CDR1 is MDHEN and CDR2 is SYDVKM. V dropped 6 bases and J dropped 2; count of bases not matched to a gene: 4. CDR3 sequence: CASRVDRAYEQYF. DNA of the CDR3: TGTGCCAGCAGGGTAGACAGGGCCTACGAGCAGTACTTC. The full variable domain, with the rest looked up from reference TRBV28 and TRBJ2-7, is DVKVTQSSRYLVKRTGEKVFLECVQDMDHENMFWYRQDPGLGLRLIYFSYDVKMKEKGDIPEGYSVSREKKERFSLILESASTNQTSMYLCASRVDRAYEQYFGPGTRLTVT.

J is TRBJ1-3 and V is TRBV7-9; 7 nucleotides match TRBD1. There are 16 residues in the CDR3. Per the germline V gene, CDR1 is SEHNR and CDR2 is FQNEAQ (reference sequence). With 3 bases clipped from V and 2 bases from J, the junction kept 7 bases outside the gene matches. The CDR3 nucleotides read TGTGCCAGCAGCTTGGGGGACAGTGACCCTGGAAACACCATATATTTT. It yields the protein CASSLGDSDPGNTIYF.

This clone was seen only once. The gene calls are TRBV28 and TRBJ2-7; 9 bases fit TRBD1. After removal of 6 bases from V and 4 bases from J, the junction contained 10 bases not matched to a gene. The CDR3 has 15 amino acids. Germline CDR1 MDHEN, CDR2 SYDVKM. The CDR3 region has the DNA TGTGCCAGCAGAACGATACAGGGGGCAGGATACGAGCAGTACTTC. Protein product: CASRTIQGAGYEQYF.

This clone was detected only a few times. The rearrangement links TRBV21-1 to TRBJ2-1; the D call in the table, TRBD2, was not verified against the DNA. TRBV21-1 constitutes a pseudogene. This CDR3 has 11 amino acids. The CDR3 sequence is CASRAGACQFF. CDR3 DNA: TGTGCCAGCAGAGCGGGAGCTTGTCAGTTCTTC.

This clone is a singleton in its sample. This rearrangement joins TRBV9 to TRBJ1-1; possible D gene TRBD1, 5 bases. This CDR3 comprises 12 residues. CDR1 is SGDLS, CDR2 YYNGEE, per germline. Trimming took 3 bases from V and 5 from J, leaving 8 bases between them. The CDR3 DNA sequence: TGTGCCAGCAGCGACGGGGGGACTGAAGCTTTCTTT. Its translation is CASSDGGTEAFF.

The chain uses TRBV14 and TRBJ2-2; D perhaps matches TRBD1 (6 bases). This CDR3 has 17 residues. CDR1 is SGHDN, CDR2 FVKESK, per germline. V was pared by 0 bases and J by 3 bases, with 14 bases between. Written as DNA, the CDR3 is TGTGCCAGCAGCCAAGATAAACGGGGACAACACACCGGGGAGCTGTTTTTT. Protein: CASSQDKRGQHTGELFF.

V usage is TRBV18 and J usage is TRBJ2-3, with a weak D call TRBD2 (6 bases). Germline assignment: CDR1 KGHSH and CDR2 LQKENI. The CDR3 has 15 amino acids. V lost 3 bases to trimming and J lost 1 base, with 11 bases between them. The CDR3 nucleotides read TGTGCCAGCTCACCGTTCGCTAGCGGCACAGATACGCAGTATTTT. Translation gives CASSPFASGTDTQYF.

The chain links TRBV11-2 to TRBJ2-2; 10 bases line up with TRBD2. With V trimmed by 0 bases and J by 6 bases, 7 bases remained unmatched. The CDR3 runs 17 residues. Looked up from germline, CDR1 is SGHAT and CDR2 is FQNNGV. The CDR3 here is CASSLDLAGEFPGELFF. DNA for the CDR3: TGTGCCAGCAGCTTAGATCTAGCGGGAGAATTTCCCGGGGAGCTGTTTTTT.

J is TRBJ2-7 and V is TRBV27; D is unresolved. The CDR3 contains 13 residues. The germline CDR1 and CDR2 sequences are MNHEY and SMNVEV (reference sequence). Trimming took 5 bases from V and 2 from J, leaving 10 bases between them. The CDR3 region has the DNA TGTGCCAGCAGTCTGACACCGACCTACGAGCAGTACTTC. Protein: CASSLTPTYEQYF.

The gene calls are TRBV27 and TRBJ1-1; TRBD1 might be the D (5 bases). CDR1 and CDR2 from the germline V gene are MNHEY and SMNVEV (reference sequence). V was clipped by 4 bases and J by 5 bases, with 11 bases between them. The CDR3 contains 13 residues. DNA for the CDR3: TGTGCCAGCAGTTGGGGGGGAGGAACTGAAGCTTTCTTT. Translated: CASSWGGGTEAFF.

The CDR3 sequence is CASSEEAVLALDTQYF. CDR3 sequence (DNA): TGTGCCAGCAGTGAAGAGGCTGTATTAGCGTTGGATACGCAGTATTTT. The chain carries TRBV2 and TRBJ2-3; D may be TRBD2 (5 bases). V lost 1 base and J lost 6, with 17 bases in between. Germline CDR1 and CDR2: SNHLY and FYNNEI. The CDR3 spans 16 residues.